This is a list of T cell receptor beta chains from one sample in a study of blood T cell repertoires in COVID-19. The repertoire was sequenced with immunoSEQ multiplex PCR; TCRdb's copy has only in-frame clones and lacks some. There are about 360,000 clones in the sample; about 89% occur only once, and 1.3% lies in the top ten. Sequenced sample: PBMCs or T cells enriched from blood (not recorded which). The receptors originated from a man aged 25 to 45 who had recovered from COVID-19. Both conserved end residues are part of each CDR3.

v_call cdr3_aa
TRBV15 CATSRGASGYTDTQYF
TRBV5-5 CASSPGLGGYSNQPQHF
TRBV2 CASQRLTNEKLFF
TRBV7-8 CASSYRDRGPYEQYF
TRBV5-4 CASSSWDRATEAFF
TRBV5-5 CASSFGQGRGSSGNTIYF
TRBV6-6 CASSQRTGSNTEAFF
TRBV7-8 CASSLMRLAGGWETQYF
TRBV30 CAWSRVGGNTIYF
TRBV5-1 CASSATGAGNTIYF
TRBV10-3 CAISVTGTGGSGYGYTF
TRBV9 CASSVGAERNTIYF
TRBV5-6 CASSFPGAGNTIYF
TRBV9 CASSVGGGGEKLFF
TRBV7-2 CASSLAEGLVNEQYF
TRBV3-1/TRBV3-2 CASSQDLREYTGELFF
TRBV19 CASSSGQGGNQPQHF
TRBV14 CASSQLAGSNYGYTF
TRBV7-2 CASSLVQGVSYEQYF
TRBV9 CASSVMTGGFMNTEAFF
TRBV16 CASSLTGTSIADTQYF
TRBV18 CASSPLGGQGAQPQHF
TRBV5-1 CASSLQQGTDTQYF